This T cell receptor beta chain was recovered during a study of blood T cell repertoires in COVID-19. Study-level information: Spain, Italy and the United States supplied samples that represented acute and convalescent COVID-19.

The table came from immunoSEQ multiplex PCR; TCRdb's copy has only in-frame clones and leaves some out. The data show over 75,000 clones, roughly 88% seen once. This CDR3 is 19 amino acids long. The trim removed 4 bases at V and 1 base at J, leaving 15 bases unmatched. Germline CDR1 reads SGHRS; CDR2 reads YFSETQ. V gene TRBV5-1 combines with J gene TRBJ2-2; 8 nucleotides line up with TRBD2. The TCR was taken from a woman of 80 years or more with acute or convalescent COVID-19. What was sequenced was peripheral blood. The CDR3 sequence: CASSPWVGTSGLNTGELFF. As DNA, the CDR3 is TGCGCCAGCAGCCCTTGGGTGGGGACTAGTGGCCTGAACACCGGGGAGCTGTTTTTT.